Listed here is a single T cell receptor beta chain. The J segment lost 0 bases and the V segment lost 1 base, leaving 4 bases of the junction unmatched. CDR1 and CDR2 (germline): LNHDA, SQIVND (reference sequence). The CDR3 spans 17 residues. The data belong to a study of control samples from healthy donors and cancer patients. Sequencing used immunoSEQ multiplex PCR; TCRdb keeps in-frame clones, though not all of them. The sample includes around 42,000 clones, about 94% of them seen just once. The rearrangement links TRBV19 to TRBJ2-1; 9 bases are shared with TRBD2. The sequence was collected from a man aged 55 to 70 in good health. The specimen sequenced was blood. The CDR3 spells CASSIGNSGSSYNEQFF. The CDR3 coding sequence is TGTGCCAGTAGTATAGGAAATAGCGGGAGCTCCTACAATGAGCAGTTCTTC.